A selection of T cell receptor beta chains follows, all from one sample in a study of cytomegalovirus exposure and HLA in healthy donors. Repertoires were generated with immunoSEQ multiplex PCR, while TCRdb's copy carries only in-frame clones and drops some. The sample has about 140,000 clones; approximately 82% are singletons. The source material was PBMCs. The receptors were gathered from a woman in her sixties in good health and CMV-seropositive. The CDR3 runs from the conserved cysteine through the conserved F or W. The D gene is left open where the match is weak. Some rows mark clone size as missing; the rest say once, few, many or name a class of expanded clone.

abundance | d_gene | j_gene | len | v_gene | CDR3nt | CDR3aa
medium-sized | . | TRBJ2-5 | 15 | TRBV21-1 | TGTGCCAGCAGGAAGAGTCGGGAGTTCCAAGAGACCCAGTACTTC | CASRKSREFQETQYF
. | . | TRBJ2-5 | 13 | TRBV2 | TGTGCCAGCAGTGAAGACCCCCAGGAGACCCAGTACTTC | CASSEDPQETQYF
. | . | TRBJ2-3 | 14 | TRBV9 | TGTGCCAGCAGCGTAGCCCCAGGGACAGATACGCAGTATTTT | CASSVAPGTDTQYF
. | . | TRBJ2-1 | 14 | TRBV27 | TGTGCCAGCAGGCAGGGGAATCATAACAATGAGCAGTTCTTC | CASRQGNHNNEQFF
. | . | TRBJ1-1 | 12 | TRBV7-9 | TGTGCCAGCAGGGGGGACTACACTGAAGCTTTCTTT | CASRGDYTEAFF
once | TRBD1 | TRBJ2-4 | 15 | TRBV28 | TGTGCCAGCAGTTTGCCGGGACAGGGGGGAAACATTCAGTACTTC | CASSLPGQGGNIQYF
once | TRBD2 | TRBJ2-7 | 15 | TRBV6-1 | TGTGCCAGCAGGAGAGGGCGGGAGGAAGTTTACGAGCAGTACTTC | CASRRGREEVYEQYF
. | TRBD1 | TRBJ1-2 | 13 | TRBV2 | TGTGCCAGCAGTGAGGGACAGAGCTATGGCTACACCTTC | CASSEGQSYGYTF
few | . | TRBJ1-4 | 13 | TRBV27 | TGTGCCAGCAGGAATACAGGAGACGAAAAACTGTTTTTT | CASRNTGDEKLFF
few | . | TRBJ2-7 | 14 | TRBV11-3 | TGTGCCAGCGGCCATCGTGGGGGGACCTACGAGCAGTACTTC | CASGHRGGTYEQYF
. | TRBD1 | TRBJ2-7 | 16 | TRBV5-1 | TGCGCCAGCAGCTTGCCTCCCCCCGGGACAGGGGACGAGCAGTACTTC | CASSLPPPGTGDEQYF
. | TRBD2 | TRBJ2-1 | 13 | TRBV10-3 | TGTGCCATTTCCTTAGCGGGTCTTAATGAGCAGTTCTTC | CAISLAGLNEQFF
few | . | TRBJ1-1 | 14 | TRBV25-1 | TGTGCCAGCAGTGACCTCCCGGGGAACACTGAAGCTTTCTTT | CASSDLPGNTEAFF
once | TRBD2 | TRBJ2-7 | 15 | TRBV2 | TGTGCCAGCAGTCAGGGGACTAGCGAGACCTACGAGCAGTACTTC | CASSQGTSETYEQYF
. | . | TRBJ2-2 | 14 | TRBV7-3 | TGTGCCAGCAGCGGCGGGAAGAACACCGGGGAGCTGTTTTTT | CASSGGKNTGELFF
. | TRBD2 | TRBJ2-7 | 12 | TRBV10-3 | TGTGCCACCGGGACTATTGCCTACGAGCAGTACTTC | CATGTIAYEQYF
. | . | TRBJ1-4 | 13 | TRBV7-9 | TGTGCCAGCAGCCCGGGGATTAATGAAAAACTGTTTTTT | CASSPGINEKLFF
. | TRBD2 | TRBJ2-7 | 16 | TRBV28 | TGTGCCAGCAGTTCACCTCTAGCGGGAGGGCCGTACGAGCAGTACTTC | CASSSPLAGGPYEQYF
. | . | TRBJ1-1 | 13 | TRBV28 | TGTGCCAGCAGTCAGGTAATGAACACTGAAGCTTTCTTT | CASSQVMNTEAFF
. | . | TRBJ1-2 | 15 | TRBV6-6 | TGTGCCAGCAGCCTGGAGGGCAGTGATCGATATGGCTACACCTTC | CASSLEGSDRYGYTF
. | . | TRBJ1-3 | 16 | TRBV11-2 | TGTGCCAGCAGCTTGAGGGGGAGTGGGACTGGAAACACCATATATTTT | CASSLRGSGTGNTIYF
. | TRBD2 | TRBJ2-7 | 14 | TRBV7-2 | TGTGCCAGCAGCTTAGGACTAGCGAACTACGAGCAGTACTTC | CASSLGLANYEQYF
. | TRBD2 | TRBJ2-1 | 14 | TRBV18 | TGTGCCAGCTCACCCAGCGGGAGGAGCTATGAGCAGTTCTTC | CASSPSGRSYEQFF
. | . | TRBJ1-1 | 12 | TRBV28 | TGTGCCAGCAGTTTAGCACCCTATGAAGCTTTCTTT | CASSLAPYEAFF
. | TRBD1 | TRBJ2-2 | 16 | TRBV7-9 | TGTGCCAGCTTGGAGGGACAGGGGGCGAACACCGGGGAGCTGTTTTTT | CASLEGQGANTGELFF
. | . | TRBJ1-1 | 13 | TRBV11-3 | TGTGCCAGCAGCTTGTTAGCGAACACTGAAGCTTTCTTT | CASSLLANTEAFF
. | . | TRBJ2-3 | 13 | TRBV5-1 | TGCGCCAGCCTGTTAGCGGGCACAGATACGCAGTATTTT | CASLLAGTDTQYF
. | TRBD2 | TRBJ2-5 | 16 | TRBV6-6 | TGTGCCAGCAGTTACGGACTAGCGTCGTGGCAAGAGACCCAGTACTTC | CASSYGLASWQETQYF
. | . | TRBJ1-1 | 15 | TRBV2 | TGTGCCAGCAGTCCCCTTAAACAAGAGGTTACTGAAGCTTTCTTT | CASSPLKQEVTEAFF
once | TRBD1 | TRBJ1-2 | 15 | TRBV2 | TGTGCCAGCAGTGGCCGGGACAGGGGCAGTAATGGCTACACCTTC | CASSGRDRGSNGYTF
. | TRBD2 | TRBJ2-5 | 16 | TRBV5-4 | TGTGCCAGCAGCTTGTCAGCGGGAGTTAACCAAGAGACCCAGTACTTC | CASSLSAGVNQETQYF
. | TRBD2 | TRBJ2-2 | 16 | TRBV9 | TGTGCCAGCAGCGTTCTAGCGGGAGGGCATACCGGGGAGCTGTTTTTT | CASSVLAGGHTGELFF
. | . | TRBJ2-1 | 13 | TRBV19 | TGTGCCAGTAGCTTCGGGTCCGGCAATGAGCAGTTCTTC | CASSFGSGNEQFF
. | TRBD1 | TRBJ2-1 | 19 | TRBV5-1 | TGCGCCAGCAGCTGGACAGGCCGACCGGGGCAGACTATCTACAATGAGCAGTTCTTC | CASSWTGRPGQTIYNEQFF
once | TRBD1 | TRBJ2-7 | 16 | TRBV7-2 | TGTGCCAGCAGCCGGACAGGGGATCTATGGTCCTACGAGCAGTACTTC | CASSRTGDLWSYEQYF
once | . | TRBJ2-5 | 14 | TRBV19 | TGTGCCAGTAGACGCGCCGGGAGTTCAGAGACCCAGTACTTC | CASRRAGSSETQYF
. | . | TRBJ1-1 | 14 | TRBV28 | TGTGCCAGCAGTCCACTGTACCGGAACACTGAAGCTTTCTTT | CASSPLYRNTEAFF
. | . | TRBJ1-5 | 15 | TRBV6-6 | TGTGCCAGCAGTTACTCGGAGCCCAGTAATCAGCCCCAGCATTTT | CASSYSEPSNQPQHF
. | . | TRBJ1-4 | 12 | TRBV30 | TGTGCCTGGATGGCAGTAAATGAAAAACTGTTTTTT | CAWMAVNEKLFF
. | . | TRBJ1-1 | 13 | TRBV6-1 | TGTGCCAGCAGTGACCTAGGCAAGGCTGAAGCTTTCTTT | CASSDLGKAEAFF
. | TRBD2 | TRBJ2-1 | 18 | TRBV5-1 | TGCGCCAGCAGCTTGGGGAGGACTAGCGGGAGGGTCAGGAGTGAGCAGTTCTTC | CASSLGRTSGRVRSEQFF
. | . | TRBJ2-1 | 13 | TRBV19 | TGTGCCACCTTAAGGTGGAGGGACGGTGAGCAGTTCTTC | CATLRWRDGEQFF
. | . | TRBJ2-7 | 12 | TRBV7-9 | TGTGCCAGCAGCTTACTTGAGCCCGAGCAGTACTTC | CASSLLEPEQYF
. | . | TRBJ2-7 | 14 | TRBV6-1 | TGTGCCAGCAGACCACCCGGGACTCTCTCCGAGCAGTACTTC | CASRPPGTLSEQYF
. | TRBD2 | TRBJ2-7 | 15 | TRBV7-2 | TGTGCCAGCAGCTTAGAGGGGACTAGTTTCTACGAGCAGTACTTC | CASSLEGTSFYEQYF
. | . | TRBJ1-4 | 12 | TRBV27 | TGTGCCAGCAGTAACAGGGACGAAAAACTGTTTTTT | CASSNRDEKLFF
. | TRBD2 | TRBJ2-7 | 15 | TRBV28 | TGTGCCAGCAGCGAACTAGCGGGAAGCTCCTACGAGCAGTACTTC | CASSELAGSSYEQYF
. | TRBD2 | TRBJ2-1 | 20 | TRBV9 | TGTGCCAGCAGCGTAACTCCCCCGACTAGCGGTAGTCCGATCGGCAATGAGCAGTTCTTC | CASSVTPPTSGSPIGNEQFF
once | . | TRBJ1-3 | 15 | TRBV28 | TGTGCCAGCAGTTTTTTTCGGTCGGCCAGGGACACCATATATTTT | CASSFFRSARDTIYF